A single sample gave rise to the 18 T cell receptor beta chains below, sequenced in a study of vaccination effects on CD4 cells after COVID-19. Their target antigens are unknown. ViraFEST used viral peptide pools to expand antigen-specific CD4+ T cells before sequencing. The authors isolated CD4+ T cells after around 11 days of culture. The individual was infected with SARS-CoV-2 between March and December 2020, as confirmed by PCR. The cohort was immunized with two doses of either the BNT162b2 or mRNA-1273 vaccine. Profiling relied on immunoSEQ multiplex PCR, and the TCRdb table lists in-frame clones only, not all of them. The sample carries more than 10,000 clones, just under 75% recorded once. The sequencing here drew on CD4+ T cells from PBMCs cultured with HCoV-NL63 spike peptides, taken after COVID-19 vaccination. The receptors were gathered from a human donor who had a prior SARS-CoV-2 infection.

V gene TRBV5-6 combines with J gene TRBJ2-3; either TRBD1 or TRBD2 may supply D (6 bases each). CDR1 is SGHDT and CDR2 is YYEEEE in the germline V gene. CDR3 size: 13 residues. With 4 bases removed from V and 5 bases from J, the gap between germline ends came to 11 bases. CDR3 sequence reads: CASSAGHRDTQYF. CDR3 sequence (DNA): TGTGCCAGCAGCGCGGGACACCGAGATACGCAGTATTTT.

The genes are TRBV27 and TRBJ2-7, with TRBD2 matching 7 bases. CDR3 length: 13 residues. With 4 bases clipped from V and 5 bases from J, the junction kept 5 bases outside the gene matches. Germline loops: CDR1 MNHEY, CDR2 SMNVEV (reference sequence). CDR3 nucleotide sequence: TGTGCCAGCAGTTGGGGGGGAGGTAACGAGCAGTACTTC. Its translation is CASSWGGGNEQYF.

This rearrangement joins TRBV23-1 to TRBJ2-1, with 11 positions matching TRBD2. TRBV23-1 is designated an ORF whose function remains uncertain. There are 15 residues in the CDR3. With 6 bases clipped from V and 3 bases from J, the junction kept 4 bases outside the gene matches. The chain's CDR3 is CASSEGLADYNEQFF. CDR3 bases: TGCGCCAGCAGCGAGGGACTAGCGGACTACAATGAGCAGTTCTTC.

V usage is TRBV5-4 and J usage is TRBJ2-5; TRBD1 matches 8 bases. V shed 6 bases and J 5 bases; nucleotides not matched to a gene: 9. In germline, CDR1 is SGHNT, CDR2 YYREEE (reference sequence). The CDR3 is made up of 14 amino acids. In DNA form, the CDR3 reads TGTGCCAGCACCGGACAGGGAACGGGGGAGACCCAGTACTTC. Encoded protein: CASTGQGTGETQYF.

The V gene is TRBV5-1, the J gene TRBJ1-6; TRBD1 is a possible D gene (6 bases). The CDR3 consists of 15 residues. Germline V CDR1 and CDR2: SGHRS, YFSETQ. V was clipped by 1 base and J by 8 bases, with 13 bases between them. CDR3 in DNA: TGCGCCAGCAGCTTGATTGGCAGGGGAGATTCACCCCTCCACTTT. Translated: CASSLIGRGDSPLHF.

The chain couples TRBV5-6 to TRBJ1-6; D is unresolved. Germline CDR1 and CDR2: SGHDT and YYEEEE. The V end lost 2 bases, the J end lost 0 bases, and 6 bases lay between the germline ends. There are 15 residues in the CDR3. CDR3 in amino acids: CASSLWGSYNSPLHF. The CDR3 nucleotides read TGTGCCAGCAGCTTATGGGGCTCCTATAATTCACCCCTCCACTTT.

This clone was seen a few times. The rearrangement uses TRBV10-3 and TRBJ2-7; TRBD2 aligns across 8 bases. J lost 4 bases, V lost 3 bases, and 5 bases had no gene match. From germline, CDR1 is ENHRY and CDR2 SYGVKD. CDR3 length equals 14 residues. CDR3 in DNA: TGTGCCATCAGTGAAGGTGTAGCGGGATACGAGCAGTACTTC. Its translation is CAISEGVAGYEQYF.

The J gene is TRBJ2-2, the V gene TRBV5-4; TRBD2 matches 10 bases. There are 15 residues in the CDR3. V lost 4 bases, J lost 4 bases, and 4 bases stayed unmatched. Germline CDR1 SGHNT, CDR2 YYREEE (reference sequence). CDR3 sequence (DNA): TGTGCCAGCAGCGCGGGACTAGCGCGCACCGGGGAGCTGTTTTTT. It translates to CASSAGLARTGELFF.

This CDR3 is CASSTGTPTEAFF. DNA of the CDR3: TGTGCCAGCAGCACCGGGACACCGACAGAAGCTTTCTTT. V usage is TRBV28 and J usage is TRBJ1-1, with TRBD1 as a possible D gene (6 bases). Trimming removed 6 bases at V and 8 bases at J, with 16 bases between. CDR1 is MDHEN and CDR2 is SYDVKM in the germline V gene. The CDR3 runs 13 residues.

This chain joins TRBV3-1 (or the pseudogene TRBV3-2) and TRBJ1-3; TRBD1 matches at 7 bases. This CDR3 comprises 14 residues. Germline lookup yields CDR1 LGHDT and CDR2 YNNKEL (reference sequence). J gave up 8 bases and V 6 bases, and 10 bases lay outside the gene matches. The CDR3: CASSSDRVGYTIYF. DNA of the CDR3: TGTGCCAGCAGTTCCGACAGGGTGGGATACACCATATATTTT.

The chain combines TRBV29-1 with TRBJ2-5; no definite D call. The CDR3 totals 12 residues. With 7 bases removed from V and 0 bases from J, the gap between germline ends came to 9 bases. The germline gives CDR1 SQVTM, CDR2 ANQGSEA. CDR3 nucleotide sequence: TGCAGCGCCACGGACGACCAAGAGACCCAGTACTTC. As protein: CSATDDQETQYF.

J is TRBJ1-1 and V is TRBV7-2, with TRBD1 identical over 9 bases. J was trimmed by 14 bases and V by 4 bases; bases with no gene match: 11. This CDR3 has 13 residues. The germline CDR1 and CDR2 sequences are SGHTA and FQGNSA. CDR3 coding DNA: TGTGCCAGCAGCTCCGGGGACAGGGTAGTCGGGTTCTTT. This codes for CASSSGDRVVGFF.

This clone was seen a few times. V is TRBV5-1 and J is TRBJ2-7; 9 bases line up with TRBD1. The CDR3 runs 13 residues. Germline CDR1 reads SGHRS; CDR2 reads YFSETQ. Losses at the gene ends were 6 bases for V and 5 bases for J; bases not matched to a gene: 6. The CDR3 is CASNIQGANEQYF. In DNA form, the CDR3 reads TGCGCCAGCAACATACAGGGGGCAAACGAGCAGTACTTC.

The chain recombines TRBV5-1 with TRBJ1-1, with D maybe TRBD1 (5 bases). This CDR3 comprises 13 residues. Germline CDR1 is SGHRS and CDR2 is YFSETQ. Trimming shortened V by 4 bases and J by 1 base, and 8 bases separated the two germline ends. The chain's CDR3 is CASSTDTNTEAFF. In DNA, the CDR3 is TGCGCCAGCAGCACGGACACGAACACTGAAGCTTTCTTT. The whole variable domain, filled in from reference TRBV5-1 and TRBJ1-1, reads KAGVTQTPRYLIKTRGQQVTLSCSPISGHRSVSWYQQTPGQGLQFLFEYFSETQRNKGNFPGRFSGRQFSNSRSEMNVSTLELGDSALYLCASSTDTNTEAFFGQGTRLTVV.

The chain is built from TRBV6-5 and TRBJ1-4; D not resolved. V dropped 6 bases and J dropped 3 bases, with 11 bases sitting between them. Germline CDR1 reads MNHEY; CDR2 reads SVGAGI. The CDR3 is 14 residues long. CDR3 in amino acids: CASRDRVSNEKLFF. In DNA, the CDR3 is TGTGCCAGCAGAGATAGGGTTTCTAATGAAAAACTGTTTTTT.

This chain links TRBV5-8 with TRBJ2-1, with TRBD2 identical over 10 bases. The CDR3 consists of 15 residues. Germline V lookup: CDR1 SGHTS, CDR2 YDEGEE. Trimming took 5 bases from V and 3 from J; bases not matched to a gene: 5. In DNA, the CDR3 is TGTGCCAGCAGTTCCGGGACTAGCGACTACAATGAGCAGTTCTTC. It is translated as CASSSGTSDYNEQFF.

The genes are TRBV9 and TRBJ2-1, with D perhaps matching TRBD2 (5 bases). V was clipped by 3 bases and J by 4 bases, with 14 bases between them. The CDR3 covers 15 residues. Germline CDR1 reads SGDLS; CDR2 reads YYNGEE. The CDR3 DNA reads TGTGCCAGCAGCGGCCGGGAAGGAACATACAATGAGCAGTTCTTC. It yields the protein CASSGREGTYNEQFF.

The chain carries TRBV15 and TRBJ1-4, with D maybe TRBD1 (5 bases). V was trimmed by 0 bases and J by 7 bases, leaving 12 bases between them. From germline, CDR1 is LNHNV and CDR2 YYDKDF (reference sequence). This CDR3 region has 15 residues. In DNA, the CDR3 is TGTGCCACCAGCAGAGATCTGACGGGGGGTGAAAAACTGTTTTTT. This translates into CATSRDLTGGEKLFF.